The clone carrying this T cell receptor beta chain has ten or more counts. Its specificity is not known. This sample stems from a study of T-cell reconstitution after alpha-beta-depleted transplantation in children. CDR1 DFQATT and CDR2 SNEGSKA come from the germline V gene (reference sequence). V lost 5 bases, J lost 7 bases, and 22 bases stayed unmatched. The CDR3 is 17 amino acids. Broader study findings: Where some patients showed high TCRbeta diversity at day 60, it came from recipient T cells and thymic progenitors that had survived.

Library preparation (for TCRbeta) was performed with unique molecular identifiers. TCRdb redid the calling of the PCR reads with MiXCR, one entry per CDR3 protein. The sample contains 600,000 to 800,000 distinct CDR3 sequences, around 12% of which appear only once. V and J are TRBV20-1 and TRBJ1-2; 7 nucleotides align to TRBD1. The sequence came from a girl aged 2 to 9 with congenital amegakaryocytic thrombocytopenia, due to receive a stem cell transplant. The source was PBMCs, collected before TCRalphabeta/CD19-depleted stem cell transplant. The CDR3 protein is CSARHADLDRDDRGYTF. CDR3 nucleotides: TGCAGTGCTCGACACGCTGACCTTGACAGGGACGATCGTGGCTACACCTTC.